The present T cell receptor (beta chain) was sequenced within a study of beta chain features in type 1 diabetes. With 7 bases clipped from V and 7 bases from J, the junction kept 9 bases outside the gene matches. The CDR3 spans 14 residues. Germline values: CDR1 SGDLS, CDR2 YYNGEE. Expressed TCRB transcripts were sequenced after all isolated RNA was converted to cDNA. The data were produced by immunoSEQ multiplex PCR, yet TCRdb's version contains in-frame clones alone and is incomplete. This table holds just over 450,000 clones, about 32% found once. Sequenced input: naive CD4+ T cells from blood. The chain combines TRBV9 with TRBJ2-5; TRBD2 matches 11 bases. This TCR was recovered from a man aged 18 to 29 in good health. DNA for the CDR3: TGTGCCAGCTCGACTAGCGGGAAAGGGGGGACCCAGTACTTC. This translates into CASSTSGKGGTQYF.